One and the same sample provided the 29 T cell receptor beta chains below, sequenced in a study of cytomegalovirus exposure and HLA in healthy donors. The PCR made use of 60 Vbeta and 13 Jbeta primers. Here immunoSEQ multiplex PCR was the method, and the copy in TCRdb shows in-frame clones only, minus some. The sample includes approximately 240,000 clones, over 80% seen only once; the top ten take approximately 5.3%. The sample comprised PBMCs. These receptor sequences come from a woman between 40 and 50 years old in good health and CMV-seropositive.

V is TRBV5-1 and J is TRBJ2-2, with 13 bases matching TRBD2. V lost 4 bases and J lost 2; bases outside the gene matches: 11. CDR3 length: 19 amino acids. CDR1 and CDR2 (germline): SGHRS, YFSETQ. CDR3 protein: CASSLRTSGSRVNTGELFF. The DNA for the CDR3 is TGCGCCAGCAGCCTCAGGACTAGCGGGAGTCGGGTAAACACCGGGGAGCTGTTTTTT. Combining the CDR3 with reference TRBV5-1 and TRBJ2-2 gives the whole variable domain KAGVTQTPRYLIKTRGQQVTLSCSPISGHRSVSWYQQTPGQGLQFLFEYFSETQRNKGNFPGRFSGRQFSNSRSEMNVSTLELGDSALYLCASSLRTSGSRVNTGELFFGEGSRLTVL.

The rearrangement uses TRBV12-5 and TRBJ2-3, with TRBD2 matching over 8 bases. CDR1 is LGHNT and CDR2 is FRNRAP in the germline V gene. There are 15 residues in the CDR3. Germline trimming cut 7 bases from V and 5 bases from J; bases unmatched to any gene: 11. The CDR3 DNA reads as TGTGCTAGTGCTACGGGACTAGTACAAGGAGATACGCAGTATTTT. Translation: CASATGLVQGDTQYF.

As regards this clone: One end of the junction does not line up with germline, which may come from a read error. The chain employs TRBV30 and TRBJ1-2, with D tentatively TRBD1 (5 bases). The length of the CDR3 is 14 residues. CDR1 and CDR2 from the germline V gene are GTSNPN and SVGIG (reference sequence). This chain's CDR3 is CAWSVRGSHYGHTF. CDR3 DNA sequence: TGTGCCTGGAGTGTAAGGGGCAGCCACTATGGCCACACCTTC.

V gene TRBV9 combines with J gene TRBJ2-3, with a tentative D call TRBD2 (6 bases). The germline V gene has CDR1 SGDLS and CDR2 YYNGEE. The germline V and J ends were trimmed by 2 bases and 2 bases, with 9 bases remaining between them. The CDR3 extends over 14 amino acids. CDR3 in amino acids: CASSVRGFTDTQYF. CDR3 nucleotides: TGTGCCAGCAGCGTCCGGGGGTTCACAGATACGCAGTATTTT.

The CDR3 spells CASSYSVTGAGNTIYF. Here the CDR3 DNA reads TGTGCCAGCAGTTACTCGGTGACAGGGGCTGGAAACACCATATATTTT. This rearrangement joins TRBV6-6 to TRBJ1-3; 8 nucleotides align to TRBD1. V gave up 0 bases and J gave up 2 bases; unmatched junction bases: 3. The length of the CDR3 is 16 residues. Germline V lookup: CDR1 MNHNY, CDR2 SVGAGI (reference sequence).

This chain joins TRBV4-3 and TRBJ1-2, with a weak D call TRBD1 (6 bases). This CDR3 region has 15 residues. V lost 0 bases, J lost 6 bases, and 14 bases lay in between. The germline V gene has CDR1 LGHNA and CDR2 YSLEER. CDR3 amino acids: CASSQDLGGGDGYTF. The CDR3 coding sequence is TGCGCCAGCAGCCAAGATCTTGGAGGGGGGGATGGCTACACCTTC.

The CDR3 reads CAWSVSGLRRGEQYF. In DNA form, the CDR3 reads TGTGCCTGGAGTGTTTCGGGACTTCGACGGGGGGAGCAGTACTTC. The V and J genes are TRBV30 and TRBJ2-7, with D perhaps matching TRBD2 (6 bases). Germline CDR1 GTSNPN, CDR2 SVGIG (reference sequence). Trimming took off 0 bases at V and 7 bases at J, with 19 bases between the two ends. This CDR3 spans 15 amino acids.

Note on this clone: One end of the junction does not line up with germline, which may come from a read error. The identical CDR3 is also encoded by other nucleotide sequences in the sample. The CDR3 DNA reads TGCGCCAGCAGTTCGCGGACTAGCTACGAGCAGTACTTC. Its protein is CASSSRTSYEQYF. The rearrangement links TRBV27 to TRBJ2-7; TRBD2 aligns across 7 bases. Germline CDR1 is MNHEY and CDR2 is SMNVEV (reference sequence). The CDR3 is 13 amino acids.

This rearrangement joins TRBV5-5 to TRBJ2-7, with D perhaps TRBD1 (6 bases). Germline V lookup: CDR1 SGHKS, CDR2 YYEKEE (reference sequence). V gave up 3 bases and J gave up 2 bases, with 21 bases separating them. This CDR3 region has 17 residues. The CDR3 DNA follows: TGTGCCAGCAGCTCACCCCAGGGGAAAGAGACCCCCTACGAGCAGTACTTC. Its protein is CASSSPQGKETPYEQYF.

This clone was observed a few times. This rearrangement joins TRBV27 to TRBJ2-3; no clear D gene. This CDR3 contains 14 residues. The V gene's germline CDR1 is MNHEY and CDR2 SMNVEV (reference sequence). V was cut by 5 bases and J by 1 base, with 10 bases left in between. Here the CDR3 reads CASSPGFRTDTQYF. The DNA for the CDR3 is TGTGCCAGCAGTCCCGGTTTTCGCACAGATACGCAGTATTTT.

The sample holds a few counts of this clone. The rearrangement uses TRBV7-2 and TRBJ1-2; D remains unclear. V was cut by 1 base and J by 1 base, with 4 bases left in between. Germline CDR1 reads SGHTA; CDR2 reads FQGNSA. This CDR3 has 13 residues. In DNA form, the CDR3 reads TGTGCCAGCAGCTTAGACAATAACTATGGCTACACCTTC. Its translation is CASSLDNNYGYTF.

The gene calls are TRBV7-2 and TRBJ1-2; D possibly corresponds to TRBD1 (6 bases). CDR1 SGHTA and CDR2 FQGNSA come from the germline V gene. The CDR3 extends over 13 amino acids. V shed 2 bases and J shed 4 bases, with 8 bases lying between them. DNA of the CDR3: TGTGCCAGCAGCTTAAACAGGGTCTATGGCTACACCTTC. The encoded protein is CASSLNRVYGYTF.

As concerns this clone: The conserved phenylalanine or tryptophan is not found at the CDR3 terminus, so this likely reflects a read error. This sequence joins TRBV25-1 and TRBJ1-3; the D is unclear. Germline assignment: CDR1 MGHDK and CDR2 SYGVNS. The CDR3 sequence is 16 residues long. The V end lost 0 bases, the J end lost 4 bases, and 13 bases lay between the germline ends. The CDR3 is CASSEYGTPSGNTIYS. The DNA for the CDR3 is TGTGCCAGCAGTGAATACGGAACCCCCTCAGGAAACACCATATATTCT.

This clone appeared once. The CDR3 bases are TGTGCCAGCAGTCCCCGGACTAGCGGGCTCATTTTTTCCTACGAGCAGTACTTC. It specifies CASSPRTSGLIFSYEQYF. The chain recombines TRBV27 with TRBJ2-7; the match to TRBD2 covers 11 bases. Germline CDR1 and CDR2: MNHEY and SMNVEV (reference sequence). This CDR3 is 18 amino acids long. Trimming removed 5 bases from V and 1 base from J; junction bases left unmatched: 13.

The chain combines TRBV6-6 with TRBJ1-2, with D hard to call. V was shortened by 3 bases and J by 8 bases, with 10 bases between the two germline ends. Germline V CDR1 and CDR2: MNHNY, SVGAGI (reference sequence). The CDR3 runs 12 residues. CDR3 DNA sequence: TGTGCCAGCAGTTATCGGCCGGAGGGCTACACCTTC. Translation gives CASSYRPEGYTF.

The chain couples TRBV19 to TRBJ1-3, with unresolved D. CDR1 and CDR2 from the germline V gene are LNHDA and SQIVND (reference sequence). The CDR3 loop spans 16 amino acids. V shed 2 bases and J shed 0 bases, with 11 bases lying between them. The CDR3 nucleotides read TGTGCCAGTAGTATACTAGGAAGCAACTCTGGAAACACCATATATTTT. As protein: CASSILGSNSGNTIYF. Full variable domain (rest looked up from reference TRBV19 and TRBJ1-3): DGGITQSPKYLFRKEGQNVTLSCEQNLNHDAMYWYRQDPGQGLRLIYYSQIVNDFQKGDIAEGYSVSREKKESFPLTVTSAQKNPTAFYLCASSILGSNSGNTIYFGEGSWLTVV.

The J gene is TRBJ2-2, the V gene TRBV5-1; TRBD1 agrees at 9 bases. V dropped 4 bases and J dropped 7; count of bases not matched to a gene: 8. There are 15 residues in the CDR3. Germline V gene sequence: CDR1 SGHRS, CDR2 YFSETQ. CDR3 nucleotides: TGCGCCAGCAGCCCTGGGACAGGGAGGATCGGGGAGCTGTTTTTT. This translates into CASSPGTGRIGELFF.

This clone was picked up one time. The V call is TRBV5-8, the J call TRBJ2-7; D is undetermined. Germline V gives CDR1 SGHTS, CDR2 YDEGEE. There are 11 residues in the CDR3. Deletions cut 4 bases from V and 6 bases from J, with 8 bases between. The CDR3 DNA is TGTGCCAGCAGCCCCCTGTTCGAGCAGTACTTC. Translation: CASSPLFEQYF.

V and J are TRBV6-5 and TRBJ2-3, with 7 positions matching TRBD2. The germline gives CDR1 MNHEY, CDR2 SVGAGI. CDR3 length: 15 amino acids. Trimming at V came to 3 bases and at J to 6 bases, leaving 9 bases not matched to a gene. The CDR3 protein is CASSYSQGGLDTQYF. In nucleotides, the CDR3 is TGTGCCAGCAGTTATTCCCAGGGAGGGTTGGATACGCAGTATTTT.

The chain links TRBV4-3 to TRBJ2-2; D may be TRBD2 (6 bases). With 1 base removed from V and 5 bases from J, the gap between germline ends came to 14 bases. Germline V gives CDR1 LGHNA, CDR2 YSLEER. The CDR3 has 16 amino acids. The CDR3 spells CASSQVIPGVTGELFF. The CDR3 DNA follows: TGCGCCAGCAGCCAAGTGATTCCGGGGGTGACCGGGGAGCTGTTTTTT.

The chain uses TRBV5-1 and TRBJ2-7; 11 positions agree with TRBD2. The germline V gene encodes CDR1 SGHRS and CDR2 YFSETQ. V was clipped by 3 bases and J by 6 bases; unmatched bases: 8. The CDR3 loop spans 15 amino acids. CDR3 in DNA: TGCGCCAGCAGCTCTTTGGCTAGCGGGGGGCCCGAGCAGTACTTC. Translating it yields CASSSLASGGPEQYF.

This clone turned up a few times. Other nucleotide sequences in the sample specify the same CDR3. The rearrangement uses TRBV9 and TRBJ2-1, with 15 bases that match TRBD2. CDR1 is SGDLS, CDR2 YYNGEE, per germline. The V and J ends lost 2 bases and 7 bases, in that order; junction bases with no gene match: 1. The CDR3 length is 15 residues. The CDR3 spells CASSVGLAGGNEQFF. The CDR3 DNA reads as TGTGCCAGCAGCGTCGGACTAGCGGGAGGGAATGAGCAGTTCTTC. The complete variable domain, with remaining parts taken from reference TRBV9 and TRBJ2-1, reads DSGVTQTPKHLITATGQRVTLRCSPRSGDLSVYWYQQSLDQGLQFLIQYYNGEERAKGNILERFSAQQFPDLHSELNLSSLELGDSALYFCASSVGLAGGNEQFFGPGTRLTVL.

This clone has more than one count but fewer than ten. This chain links TRBV19 with TRBJ2-1, with TRBD2 matching over 14 bases. After removal of 4 bases from V and 9 bases from J, the junction contained 11 bases not matched to a gene. CDR3 length: 17 amino acids. Germline CDR1 is LNHDA and CDR2 is SQIVND (reference sequence). CDR3 loop: CASSNERLAGGPGEQFF. The CDR3 coding sequence is TGTGCCAGTAGTAACGAAAGACTAGCGGGAGGGCCGGGTGAGCAGTTCTTC.

V and J are TRBV19 and TRBJ1-5; D not certain. Germline CDR1 LNHDA, CDR2 SQIVND (reference sequence). V lost 7 bases and J 5 bases, leaving 9 bases between the germline ends. This CDR3 contains 12 residues. This chain's CDR3 is CASTEVDQPQHF. The CDR3 DNA follows: TGTGCCAGTACCGAGGTGGATCAGCCCCAGCATTTT.

The V and J genes are TRBV6-4 and TRBJ1-2, with 9 bases fitting TRBD1. CDR3 length equals 19 residues. Germline V gives CDR1 MRHNA, CDR2 SNTAGT. The V segment lost 1 base and the J segment 8 bases; nucleotides outside the gene matches: 20. CDR3 amino acids: CASSDLTPGQGPYLVGYTF. The CDR3 DNA reads TGTGCCAGCAGTGACTTAACACCGGGACAGGGCCCTTACCTAGTCGGCTACACCTTC.

This clone appeared a single time. V usage is TRBV7-2 and J usage is TRBJ2-1, with D possibly matching TRBD2 (7 bases). The CDR3 contains 17 residues. The germline V gene has CDR1 SGHTA and CDR2 FQGNSA. V was shortened by 5 bases and J by 6 bases, with 23 bases between the two germline ends. The CDR3 loop reads CASSPWYGGGGLNEQFF. In DNA form, the CDR3 reads TGTGCCAGCAGCCCATGGTATGGGGGAGGGGGTCTCAATGAGCAGTTCTTC.

This rearrangement joins TRBV25-1 to TRBJ2-2, with D perhaps matching TRBD1 (5 bases). V shed 3 bases and J shed 5 bases, with 13 bases lying between them. Germline CDR1 MGHDK, CDR2 SYGVNS. The CDR3 is 15 amino acids. DNA for the CDR3: TGTGCCAGCAGTGATCCCAGGGTGGGGACCGGGGAGCTGTTTTTT. Its translation: CASSDPRVGTGELFF.

The V gene is TRBV9, the J gene TRBJ2-3, with a tentative D call TRBD1 (6 bases). The CDR3 has 14 residues. V was shortened by 0 bases and J by 2 bases, with 7 bases between the two germline ends. Germline assignment: CDR1 SGDLS and CDR2 YYNGEE. The CDR3 loop reads CASSVDRDTDTQYF. CDR3 DNA: TGTGCCAGCAGCGTAGACAGGGACACAGATACGCAGTATTTT.

The chain links TRBV6-5 to TRBJ2-7; 9 nucleotides match TRBD1. CDR3 length: 13 residues. Germline V lookup: CDR1 MNHEY, CDR2 SVGAGI. V was pared by 5 bases and J by 6 bases, with 5 bases of the junction left unmatched. In nucleotides, the CDR3 is TGTGCCAGCAGTGAAGCGGACAGGGGCGAGCAGTACTTC. Amino acids: CASSEADRGEQYF.